The rows below give T cell receptor beta chains drawn from one sample of a study of OX40 agonist ivuxolimab in advanced cancers. Assay used: immunoSEQ multiplex PCR; TCRdb lists only in-frame clones, some missing. Among 60,000 to 80,000 clones, roughly 90% were seen once, and the ten largest hold around 8.3%. The sequenced sample was CD4+ or CD8+ T cells sorted from blood, obtained in a trial of the OX40 agonist ivuxolimab. These receptors all stem from an adult with an advanced solid tumor such as melanoma, head and neck, liver or kidney cancer. Each CDR3 is given with its conserved first and last residue. D genes are given only for firm matches. Not every row has a clone size; where given, it reads once, few, many or a size class.

j_call: TRBJ1-6; d_call: TRBD1; v_call: TRBV7-3; clone_size: -; cdr3_aa: CASSLALRGLGSPLHF; cdr3_nt: TGTGCCAGCAGCTTAGCCCTAAGGGGGCTGGGTTCACCCCTCCACTTT
j_call: TRBJ1-2; d_call: TRBD1; v_call: TRBV2; clone_size: -; cdr3_aa: CASVWDRGSAGYTF; cdr3_nt: TGTGCCAGCGTATGGGACAGGGGATCCGCAGGCTACACCTTC
j_call: TRBJ2-7; d_call: -; v_call: TRBV10-3; clone_size: -; cdr3_aa: CAISPDSGEQYF; cdr3_nt: TGTGCCATCAGCCCGGACAGCGGAGAGCAGTACTTC
j_call: TRBJ1-3; d_call: -; v_call: TRBV7-2; clone_size: -; cdr3_aa: CASSLENSGNTIYF; cdr3_nt: TGTGCCAGCAGCTTAGAGAACTCTGGAAACACCATATATTTT
j_call: TRBJ1-1; d_call: -; v_call: TRBV13; clone_size: -; cdr3_aa: CASRGSSGSADTEAFF; cdr3_nt: TGTGCCAGCAGGGGGAGTTCAGGCTCCGCGGACACTGAAGCTTTCTTT
j_call: TRBJ2-1; d_call: TRBD2; v_call: TRBV6-6; clone_size: few; cdr3_aa: CASSSRLSGGPLTQFF; cdr3_nt: TGTGCCAGCAGTTCCCGACTTAGCGGGGGGCCCCTAACCCAGTTCTTC
j_call: TRBJ1-1; d_call: -; v_call: TRBV19; clone_size: few; cdr3_aa: CASSISRGLMNTEAFF; cdr3_nt: TGTGCCAGTAGTATAAGCAGGGGACTGATGAACACTGAAGCTTTCTTT
j_call: TRBJ2-7; d_call: -; v_call: TRBV5-1; clone_size: -; cdr3_aa: CASSLATGYEQYF; cdr3_nt: TGCGCCAGCAGCTTGGCCACGGGCTACGAGCAGTACTTC
j_call: TRBJ1-6; d_call: TRBD1; v_call: TRBV7-3; clone_size: -; cdr3_aa: CASSPTGGSSPLHF; cdr3_nt: TGTGCCAGCAGCCCGACAGGGGGAAGCTCACCCCTCCACTTT
j_call: TRBJ1-5; d_call: TRBD1; v_call: TRBV10-2; clone_size: -; cdr3_aa: CASRAAGTGIQPQHF; cdr3_nt: TGCGCCAGCAGGGCGGCAGGGACAGGAATTCAGCCCCAGCATTTT
j_call: TRBJ2-7; d_call: -; v_call: TRBV19; clone_size: few; cdr3_aa: CASSIGLAFEQYF; cdr3_nt: TGTGCCAGTAGTATTGGGCTCGCGTTCGAGCAGTACTTC
j_call: TRBJ2-5; d_call: -; v_call: TRBV27; clone_size: -; cdr3_aa: CASTSRGEVKTQYF; cdr3_nt: TGTGCCAGCACCTCAAGGGGCGAGGTAAAGACCCAGTACTTC
j_call: TRBJ2-1; d_call: TRBD1; v_call: TRBV28; clone_size: -; cdr3_aa: CASSTGQGVDEQFF; cdr3_nt: TGTGCCAGCAGTACCGGACAGGGTGTGGATGAGCAGTTCTTC
j_call: TRBJ2-2; d_call: -; v_call: TRBV2; clone_size: -; cdr3_aa: CASSDDTNTGELFF; cdr3_nt: TGTGCCAGCAGTGATGACACGAACACCGGGGAGCTGTTTTTT
j_call: TRBJ2-7; d_call: TRBD1; v_call: TRBV19; clone_size: -; cdr3_aa: CASSSPGQRSYEQYF; cdr3_nt: TGTGCCAGTAGTAGTCCGGGACAGAGGTCCTACGAGCAGTACTTC
j_call: TRBJ2-3; d_call: TRBD1; v_call: TRBV15; clone_size: -; cdr3_aa: CATSRPTGGADTQYF; cdr3_nt: TGTGCCACCAGCAGACCGACAGGGGGCGCAGATACGCAGTATTTT
j_call: TRBJ2-2; d_call: -; v_call: TRBV28; clone_size: -; cdr3_aa: CASTIGTEGELFF; cdr3_nt: TGTGCCAGCACTATAGGGACGGAGGGGGAGCTGTTTTTT
j_call: TRBJ1-1; d_call: -; v_call: TRBV28; clone_size: once; cdr3_aa: CASRGGGAVGATEAFF; cdr3_nt: TGTGCCAGCAGGGGCGGGGGCGCGGTCGGTGCCACTGAAGCTTTCTTT
j_call: TRBJ2-1; d_call: TRBD2; v_call: TRBV11-3; clone_size: -; cdr3_aa: CASRAGGATYNEQFF; cdr3_nt: TGTGCCAGCAGGGCGGGAGGGGCTACCTACAATGAGCAGTTCTTC
j_call: TRBJ2-7; d_call: -; v_call: TRBV13; clone_size: -; cdr3_aa: CASSLGLVGSYEQYF; cdr3_nt: TGTGCCAGCAGCTTAGGGTTAGTTGGGTCCTACGAGCAGTACTTC
j_call: TRBJ2-7; d_call: TRBD1; v_call: TRBV5-5; clone_size: -; cdr3_aa: CASSLQGVPYEQYF; cdr3_nt: TGTGCCAGCAGCTTACAGGGGGTCCCCTACGAGCAGTACTTC
j_call: TRBJ2-2; d_call: -; v_call: TRBV6-5; clone_size: few; cdr3_aa: CASSSLTANTGELFF; cdr3_nt: TGTGCCAGCAGTTCCCTCACGGCGAACACCGGGGAGCTGTTTTTT
j_call: TRBJ1-2; d_call: -; v_call: TRBV28; clone_size: -; cdr3_aa: CATGGDYGYTF; cdr3_nt: TGTGCCACCGGGGGGGACTATGGCTACACCTTC
j_call: TRBJ1-4; d_call: TRBD1; v_call: TRBV11-2; clone_size: -; cdr3_aa: CASSEREDRVYEKLFF; cdr3_nt: TGTGCCAGCAGCGAACGAGAGGACAGGGTATACGAAAAACTGTTTTTT